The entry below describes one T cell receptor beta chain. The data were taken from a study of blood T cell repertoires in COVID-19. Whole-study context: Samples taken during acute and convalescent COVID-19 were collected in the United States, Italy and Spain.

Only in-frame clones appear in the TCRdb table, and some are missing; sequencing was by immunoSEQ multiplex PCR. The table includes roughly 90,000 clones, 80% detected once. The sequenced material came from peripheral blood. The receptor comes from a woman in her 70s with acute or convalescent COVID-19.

The CDR3: CASSQVAGGTGELFF. For the CDR3, the DNA is TGTGCCAGCAGCCAAGTAGCGGGAGGGACCGGGGAGCTGTTTTTT. This chain joins TRBV3-1 (or the pseudogene TRBV3-2) and TRBJ2-2; TRBD2 aligns across 11 bases. Unmatched junction bases numbered 0, after V lost 1 base and J lost 5 bases. The CDR3 is 15 residues long. The germline V gene has CDR1 LGHDT and CDR2 YNNKEL (reference sequence).